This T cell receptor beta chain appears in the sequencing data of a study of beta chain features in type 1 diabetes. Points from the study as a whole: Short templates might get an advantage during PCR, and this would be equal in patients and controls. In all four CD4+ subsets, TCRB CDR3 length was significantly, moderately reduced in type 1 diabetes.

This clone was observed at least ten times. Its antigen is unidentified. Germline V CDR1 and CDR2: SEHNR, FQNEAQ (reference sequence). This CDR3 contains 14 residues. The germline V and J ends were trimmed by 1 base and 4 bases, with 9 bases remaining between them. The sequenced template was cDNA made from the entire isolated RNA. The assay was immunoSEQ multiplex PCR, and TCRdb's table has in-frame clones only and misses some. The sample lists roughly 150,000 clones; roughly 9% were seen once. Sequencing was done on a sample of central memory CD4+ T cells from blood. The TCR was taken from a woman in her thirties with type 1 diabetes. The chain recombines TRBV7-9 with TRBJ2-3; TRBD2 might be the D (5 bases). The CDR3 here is CASSLVGEADTQYF. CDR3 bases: TGTGCCAGCAGCTTAGTGGGAGAAGCAGATACGCAGTATTTT.